This T cell receptor beta chain was profiled in a study of blood T cell repertoires in COVID-19. Study at large: From T cells, B-cell-depleted T cells, or PBMCs came the material, which was cDNA or gDNA.

TCRdb's table, derived via immunoSEQ multiplex PCR, lists solely in-frame clones and lacks some. The repertoire holds more than 25,000 clones, with less than 85% as singletons. Germline assignment: CDR1 SGHRS and CDR2 YFSETQ. With 4 bases removed from V and 5 bases from J, the gap between germline ends came to 10 bases. The CDR3 sequence is 12 residues long. V usage is TRBV5-1 and J usage is TRBJ2-7; perhaps TRBD1 as D (5 bases). The sample was peripheral blood. The clonotype comes from an elderly woman with acute or convalescent COVID-19. The chain's CDR3 is CASSNGQDEQYF. CDR3 in DNA: TGCGCCAGCAGCAACGGACAAGACGAGCAGTACTTC.